One T cell receptor beta chain is described in this entry. Germline-derived CDR1 and CDR2 are GTSNPN and SVGIG (reference sequence). The V gene end was trimmed by 0 bases and the J gene end by 0 bases; junction bases not matched to a gene: 7. CDR3 size: 18 residues. The source of the sample is a study of blood T cell repertoires in COVID-19. Study information: Acute-phase and convalescent COVID-19 samples originated in the United States, Italy and Spain.

Libraries were prepared by immunoSEQ multiplex PCR; TCRdb keeps only in-frame clonotypes and omits some of them. The sample lists roughly 150,000 clones, approximately 90% seen once, with about 4.7% in the top ten. V gene TRBV30 combines with J gene TRBJ2-6; 8 bases fit TRBD2. Specimen: peripheral blood. The TCR sequence derives from a human donor in a cohort sampled during active COVID-19. The CDR3 region has the DNA TGTGCCTGGAGTGTACCTGAACTAGCGGTCTCTGGGGCCAACGTCCTGACTTTC. The encoded protein is CAWSVPELAVSGANVLTF.